These 32 T cell receptor beta chains were all obtained from the same sample, sequenced in a study of T and B cells in COVID-19 patients. Each TRB amplification used roughly 230-550 ng of genomic DNA from blood. TRB rearrangements were amplified by multiplex PCR with BIOMED2 TRB-A/B primers. TCRdb ran MiXCR on the multiplex PCR reads and lists one entry per CDR3 protein. The sample shows roughly 3,900 distinct CDR3 sequences, about 25% of them seen only once. Sequences were obtained from blood. These receptors all come from a human donor with active COVID-19.

The CDR3 DNA reads as TGTGCCAGCAGTTACTCCGGACTAGCGGACTCCTACGAGCAGTACTTC. Translating it yields CASSYSGLADSYEQYF. J is TRBJ2-7 and V is TRBV6-5, with 10 bases identical to TRBD2. Germline V gene data show CDR1 as MNHEY and CDR2 as SVGAGI. Trimming took 0 bases from V and 0 from J; bases not matched to a gene: 2. There are 16 residues in the CDR3.

By share of the sample, this clonotype is medium-sized (0.01 to 0.1%). The chain combines TRBV18 with TRBJ2-1, with 7 bases fitting TRBD1. Germline V gene data show CDR1 as KGHSH and CDR2 as LQKENI. J lost 10 bases, V lost 6 bases, and 15 bases had no gene match. This CDR3 has 15 residues. The CDR3 spells CASSPARRGLGEQFF. CDR3 sequence (DNA): TGTGCCAGCTCGCCCGCGCGTAGGGGGCTGGGAGAGCAGTTCTTC.

This clonotype is classed as medium-sized (0.01 to 0.1%). The chain couples TRBV6-2 or TRBV6-3 to TRBJ1-2; D is uncertain. The germline V and J ends were trimmed by 2 bases and 3 bases, with 7 bases remaining between them. The CDR3 totals 13 residues. CDR1 is MNHEY and CDR2 is SVGEGT in the germline V gene. The CDR3 sequence: CASSYSDDYGYTF. The CDR3, as DNA: TGTGCCAGCAGTTACAGTGACGACTATGGCTACACCTTC.

This clonotype is medium-sized in the sample. The V and J genes are TRBV7-9 and TRBJ2-1; no definite D call. The CDR3 extends over 9 amino acids. In germline, CDR1 is SEHNR, CDR2 FQNEAQ (reference sequence). Trimming removed 3 bases from V and 15 bases from J, with 6 bases in between. The CDR3 protein is CASSFPVFF. The CDR3, as DNA: TGTGCCAGCAGCTTTCCTGTGTTCTTC.

This clonotype was seen many times. The V call is TRBV12-3 or TRBV12-4, the J call TRBJ2-7; D uncertain. Trimming stripped 5 bases from V and 3 bases from J, with 14 bases between. The CDR3 is 14 residues long. This chain's CDR3 is CASSPPGRSYEQYF. CDR3 nucleotide sequence: TGTGCCAGCAGTCCCCCTGGTCGGAGCTACGAGCAGTACTTC.

V is TRBV7-9 and J is TRBJ1-1; D is unclear. This CDR3 region has 13 residues. V lost 2 bases, J lost 1 base, and 5 bases lay in between. CDR1 is SEHNR, CDR2 FQNEAQ, per germline (reference sequence). This CDR3 is CASSLLANTEAFF. CDR3 DNA: TGTGCCAGCAGCTTACTAGCGAACACTGAAGCTTTCTTT.

This clonotype has more than one count but fewer than ten. The junction and the germline gene differ at one end; a read error may be behind it. The V and J genes are TRBV20-1 and TRBJ2-1, with a tentative D call TRBD2 (5 bases). The CDR3 has 12 residues. The germline CDR1 and CDR2 sequences are DFQATT and SNEGSKA (reference sequence). The CDR3 protein is CSARGLYNEQFF. In DNA form, the CDR3 reads TGCAGTGCCAGAGGACTTTACAATGAGCAGTTCTTC.

Comments on this clonotype: It may be a read error: a sequence one base away is much more abundant. The J gene is TRBJ2-1, the V gene TRBV5-1; possibly TRBD1 or TRBD2 for D (5 bases each). V lost 4 bases and J 4 bases, leaving 12 bases between the germline ends. The V gene's germline CDR1 is SGHRS and CDR2 YFSETQ. The CDR3 has 14 amino acids. CDR3 nucleotide sequence: TGCGCCAGCAGCGGGGATGGGGGATACAATGAGCAGTTCTTC. This encodes CASSGDGGYNEQFF.

The table lists this clonotype with a count of one. The chain employs TRBV6-6 and TRBJ2-7, with 9 positions matching TRBD1. This CDR3 is built from 15 residues. V shed 7 bases and J 2 bases; nucleotides not matched to a gene: 9. Germline-derived CDR1 and CDR2 are MNHNY and SVGAGI (reference sequence). In DNA, the CDR3 is TGTGCCAGCAATACGGGACAGGGTTCGGCCTACGAGCAGTACTTC. Protein sequence: CASNTGQGSAYEQYF.

The rearrangement links TRBV20-1 to TRBJ2-3; 12 bases fit TRBD2. Looked up from germline, CDR1 is DFQATT and CDR2 is SNEGSKA (reference sequence). The J segment lost 4 bases and the V segment lost 1 base, leaving 9 bases of the junction unmatched. The CDR3 has 17 amino acids. This CDR3 reads CSARVPSGGAGSDTQYF. The CDR3 DNA follows: TGCAGTGCTAGAGTTCCTAGCGGGGGGGCTGGTTCAGATACGCAGTATTTT.

Judged by abundance, this clonotype is medium-sized (0.01 to 0.1%). The chain recombines TRBV5-4 with TRBJ1-2; maybe TRBD1 (5 bases). The CDR3 length is 12 residues. V was clipped by 2 bases and J by 7 bases, with 9 bases between them. Per germline, CDR1 SGHNT and CDR2 YYREEE (reference sequence). Here the CDR3 reads CASSLERGGYTF. CDR3 nucleotides: TGTGCCAGCAGCTTAGAAAGGGGTGGCTACACCTTC.

This clonotype was observed many times. The V call is TRBV14, the J call TRBJ1-1; D call uncertain. V gave up 4 bases and J gave up 5 bases, with 11 bases separating them. The CDR3 extends over 13 amino acids. Germline V gives CDR1 SGHDN, CDR2 FVKESK. The CDR3 DNA reads TGTGCCAGCAGCCCCAGGACGGGTACTGAAGCTTTCTTT. Translated, it gives CASSPRTGTEAFF. Full variable domain (outside the CDR3, taken from reference TRBV14 and TRBJ1-1): EAGVTQFPSHSVIEKGQTVTLRCDPISGHDNLYWYRRVMGKEIKFLLHFVKESKQDESGMPNNRFLAERTGGTYSTLKVQPAELEDSGVYFCASSPRTGTEAFFGQGTRLTVV.

This clonotype was seen a few times. The chain couples TRBV14 to TRBJ2-5; D gene ambiguous. Germline V lookup: CDR1 SGHDN, CDR2 FVKESK. V lost 1 base to trimming and J lost 5 bases, with 5 bases between them. The CDR3 has 12 amino acids. The CDR3 protein is CASSQAWETQYF. The CDR3, as DNA: TGTGCCAGCAGCCAAGCGTGGGAGACCCAGTACTTC.

This chain uses TRBV20-1 with TRBJ2-5; perhaps TRBD1 as D (6 bases). The CDR3 has 14 amino acids. Trimming removed 3 bases from V and 0 bases from J, with 11 bases in between. Germline V CDR1 and CDR2: DFQATT, SNEGSKA (reference sequence). The CDR3 DNA sequence: TGCAGTGCTAGGAGGGGGACCAACCAAGAGACCCAGTACTTC. This encodes CSARRGTNQETQYF.

This clonotype was observed a few times. The rearrangement uses TRBV7-6 and TRBJ1-1; 7 positions match TRBD1. CDR1 is SGHVS, CDR2 FNYEAQ, per germline. The CDR3 covers 15 residues. Trimming took 2 bases from V and 6 from J; bases not matched to a gene: 9. This CDR3 reads CASSLPTGAGAEAFF. CDR3 sequence (DNA): TGTGCCAGCAGCTTACCCACAGGGGCAGGGGCTGAAGCTTTCTTT.

This clonotype was counted between two and nine times. The chain uses TRBV11-3 and TRBJ2-5; maybe TRBD1 (5 bases). The CDR3 loop spans 14 amino acids. Per germline, CDR1 SGHNT and CDR2 YENEEA. The ends were cut back, 3 bases at V and 5 bases at J, with 13 bases in the middle. The DNA of the CDR3 is TGTGCCAGCAGCTTCTTTGTACAGGAGGAGACCCAGTACTTC. Translation: CASSFFVQEETQYF.

The chain uses TRBV12-3 or TRBV12-4 and TRBJ2-3, with 12 bases fitting TRBD2. With 6 bases clipped from V and 0 bases from J, the junction kept 10 bases outside the gene matches. There are 18 residues in the CDR3. This CDR3 reads CASSPRLAGDLSTDTQYF. The CDR3 DNA sequence: TGTGCCAGCAGCCCGAGACTAGCGGGGGACCTTAGCACAGATACGCAGTATTTT.

This chain connects TRBV10-1 to TRBJ1-1, with D hard to call. Trimming removed 1 base from V and 1 base from J, with 4 bases in between. This CDR3 is built from 13 residues. Per germline, CDR1 WNHNN and CDR2 SYGVQD (reference sequence). Written as DNA, the CDR3 is TGCGCCAGCAGTGAGTTCGGGAACACTGAAGCTTTCTTT. Translated, it gives CASSEFGNTEAFF.

This clonotype is judged large. The chain joins TRBV19 to TRBJ1-2; tentative D call: TRBD1 (6 bases). V lost 2 bases, J lost 4 bases, and 17 bases lay in between. Germline loops: CDR1 LNHDA, CDR2 SQIVND (reference sequence). The CDR3 has 16 amino acids. CDR3 coding DNA: TGTGCCAGTAGTATACTTCGGACAGACCTGACCTATGGCTACACCTTC. It encodes CASSILRTDLTYGYTF.

The chain joins TRBV6-4 to TRBJ1-1, with 9 positions matching TRBD1. This CDR3 comprises 15 residues. Trimming removed 0 bases from V and 4 bases from J; junction bases left unmatched: 3. Germline V gene data show CDR1 as MRHNA and CDR2 as SNTAGT. Here the CDR3 DNA reads TGTGCCAGCAGTGACTCGACAGGGGGAAGCACTGAAGCTTTCTTT. Amino acid sequence: CASSDSTGGSTEAFF.

The rearrangement joins TRBV29-1 to TRBJ2-7; 7 bases match TRBD2. Germline V gene data show CDR1 as SQVTM and CDR2 as ANQGSEA. V dropped 3 bases and J dropped 3; count of bases not matched to a gene: 5. The CDR3 is 13 residues long. This chain's CDR3 is CSVELAERYEQYF. CDR3 in DNA: TGCAGCGTTGAGCTAGCGGAACGCTACGAGCAGTACTTC.

The J gene is TRBJ1-2, the V gene TRBV19, with TRBD1 matching 7 bases. This CDR3 is 17 amino acids long. Germline V lookup: CDR1 LNHDA, CDR2 SQIVND (reference sequence). V shed 5 bases, J shed 0 bases, and the junction held 12 bases outside the gene matches. The DNA of the CDR3 is TGTGCCAGTAGTTTAACCGGGACAGATTGGTCTAACTATGGCTACACCTTC. This translates into CASSLTGTDWSNYGYTF.

V gene TRBV12-5 combines with J gene TRBJ1-3; D is unclear. Germline V gives CDR1 LGHNT, CDR2 FRNRAP. With 5 bases removed from V and 0 bases from J, the gap between germline ends came to 8 bases. There are 14 residues in the CDR3. The CDR3 loop is CASGTRLSGNTIYF. The CDR3 DNA is TGTGCTAGTGGTACACGACTCTCTGGAAACACCATATATTTT.

With regard to this clonotype: This may come from a read error, since a much larger clone is one base off. The DNA of the CDR3 is TGTGCCAGCGGCCCCCCCAGGGGCGTGAACACTGAAGCTTTCTTT. It translates to CASGPPRGVNTEAFF. This chain connects TRBV6-1 to TRBJ1-1; D is possibly TRBD1 (6 bases). The CDR3 length is 15 residues. Germline values: CDR1 MNHNS, CDR2 SASEGT. Trimming stripped 8 bases from V and 0 bases from J, with 16 bases between.

This clonotype is judged medium-sized. This chain uses TRBV6-1 with TRBJ2-7, with 14 positions matching TRBD2. Per the germline V gene, CDR1 is MNHNS and CDR2 is SASEGT. The CDR3 runs to 18 residues. V shed 3 bases and J 0 bases; nucleotides not matched to a gene: 7. CDR3 residues: CASSDRLAGGRVSYEQYF. DNA of the CDR3: TGTGCCAGCAGTGACAGACTAGCGGGGGGGCGGGTCTCCTACGAGCAGTACTTC.

This clonotype was counted ten times or more. V and J are TRBV6-2 or TRBV6-3 and TRBJ2-7; 8 nucleotides line up with TRBD1. The CDR3 is made up of 15 amino acids. CDR1 is MNHEY and CDR2 is SVGEGT in the germline V gene. With 8 bases clipped from V and 4 bases from J, the junction kept 13 bases outside the gene matches. CDR3 loop: CASSKGGRGLYEQYF. The CDR3 DNA reads TGTGCCAGCTCTAAAGGTGGCAGGGGGCTGTACGAGCAGTACTTC.

This clonotype was seen only a few times. The chain couples TRBV6-2 or TRBV6-3 to TRBJ1-2; 7 bases align to TRBD1. With 6 bases clipped from V and 1 base from J, the junction kept 8 bases outside the gene matches. Germline values: CDR1 MNHEY, CDR2 SVGEGT. The length of the CDR3 is 15 residues. For the CDR3, the DNA is TGTGCCAGCAGACGCCGGGACAGAATTAACTATGGCTACACCTTC. Translated, it gives CASRRRDRINYGYTF.

This clonotype has only a few counts. The CDR3 DNA follows: TGTGCTAGTGGTTTGGTACAGTCTGAAGCTTTCTTT. Its translation is CASGLVQSEAFF. This sequence joins TRBV12-5 and TRBJ1-1; D uncertain. Germline V gives CDR1 LGHNT, CDR2 FRNRAP. The CDR3 is 12 amino acids. The V end was cut by 0 bases, the J end by 6 bases, with 5 bases between.

The chain carries TRBV30 and TRBJ1-5; 7 bases map to TRBD1. V trimming: 4 bases; J trimming: 3 bases; junction bases outside the gene matches: 6. There are 14 residues in the CDR3. Germline V gene lookup returns CDR1 GTSNPN and CDR2 SVGIG (reference sequence). In nucleotides, the CDR3 is TGTGCCTGGACAACGACAGGGATCAATCAGCCCCAGCATTTT. Its protein is CAWTTTGINQPQHF.

The CDR3 sequence is CASSLVSGNTIYF. DNA for the CDR3: TGCGCCAGCAGCTTAGTCTCTGGAAACACCATATATTTT. This chain links TRBV5-1 with TRBJ1-3; D unresolved. This CDR3 is built from 13 residues. V lost 2 bases, J lost 0 bases, and 3 bases lay in between. The germline V gene has CDR1 SGHRS and CDR2 YFSETQ.

The chain uses TRBV12-3 or TRBV12-4 and TRBJ1-3; a possible D gene is TRBD1 (6 bases). V shed 6 bases and J shed 0 bases, with 15 bases lying between them. The CDR3 is 16 amino acids. The CDR3 reads CASRRHQGFSGNTIYF. The CDR3 bases are TGTGCCAGCAGACGCCATCAGGGGTTCTCTGGAAACACCATATATTTT.

In its sample, this clonotype ranks as large. The chain combines TRBV11-3 with TRBJ2-3; no reliable D call. The germline V and J ends were trimmed by 2 bases and 5 bases, with 8 bases remaining between them. The germline gives CDR1 SGHNT, CDR2 YENEEA. The CDR3 totals 13 residues. The CDR3, as DNA: TGTGCCAGCAGCTTATTCGGAGTAGATACGCAGTATTTT. Its protein product is CASSLFGVDTQYF. Full variable domain (remainder filled in from reference TRBV11-3 and TRBJ2-3): EAGVVQSPRYKIIEKKQPVAFWCNPISGHNTLYWYLQNLGQGPELLIRYENEEAVDDSQLPKDRFSAERLKGVDSTLKIQPAELGDSAVYLCASSLFGVDTQYFGPGTRLTVL.